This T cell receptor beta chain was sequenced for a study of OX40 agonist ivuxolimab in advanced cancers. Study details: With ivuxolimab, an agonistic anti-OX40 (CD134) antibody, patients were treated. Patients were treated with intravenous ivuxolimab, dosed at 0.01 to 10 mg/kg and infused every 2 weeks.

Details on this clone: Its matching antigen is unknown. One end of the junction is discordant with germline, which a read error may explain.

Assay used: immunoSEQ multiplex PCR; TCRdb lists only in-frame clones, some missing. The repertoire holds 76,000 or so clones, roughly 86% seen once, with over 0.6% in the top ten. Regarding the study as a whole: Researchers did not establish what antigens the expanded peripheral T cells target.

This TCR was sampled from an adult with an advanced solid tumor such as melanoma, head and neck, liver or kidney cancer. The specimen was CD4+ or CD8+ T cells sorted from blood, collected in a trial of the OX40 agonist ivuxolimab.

The CDR3 sequence: CASSEALVIF. The CDR3, as DNA: TGTGCCAGCAGTGAAGCGCTGGTAATTTTT. J is TRBJ1-1 and V is TRBV6-5, with D uncertain. Germline CDR1 MNHEY, CDR2 SVGAGI. CDR3 size: 10 residues.